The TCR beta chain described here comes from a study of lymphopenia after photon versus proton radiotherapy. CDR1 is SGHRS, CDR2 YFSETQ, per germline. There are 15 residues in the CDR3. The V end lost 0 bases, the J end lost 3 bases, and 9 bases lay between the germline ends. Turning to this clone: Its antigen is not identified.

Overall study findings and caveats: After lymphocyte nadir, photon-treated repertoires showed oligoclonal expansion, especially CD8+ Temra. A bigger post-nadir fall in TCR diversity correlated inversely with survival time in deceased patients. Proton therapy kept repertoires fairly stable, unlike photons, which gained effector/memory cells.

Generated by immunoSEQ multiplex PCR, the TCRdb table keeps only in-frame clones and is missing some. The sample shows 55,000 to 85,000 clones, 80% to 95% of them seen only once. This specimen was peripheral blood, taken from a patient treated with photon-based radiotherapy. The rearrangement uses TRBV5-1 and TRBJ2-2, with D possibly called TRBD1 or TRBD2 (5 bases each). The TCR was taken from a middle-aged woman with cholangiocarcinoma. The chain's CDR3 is CASSLEGPYTGELFF. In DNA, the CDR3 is TGCGCCAGCAGCTTGGAGGGACCGTACACCGGGGAGCTGTTTTTT. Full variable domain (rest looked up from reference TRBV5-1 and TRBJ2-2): KAGVTQTPRYLIKTRGQQVTLSCSPISGHRSVSWYQQTPGQGLQFLFEYFSETQRNKGNFPGRFSGRQFSNSRSEMNVSTLELGDSALYLCASSLEGPYTGELFFGEGSRLTVL.